The 10 T cell receptor beta chains presented below share a single source sample, sequenced in a study of spatial heterogeneity in lung cancer. The time point here: sample taken at primary tumor resection. TCRdb recomputed calls from the 5' RACE reads with MiXCR, one row per CDR3 protein. Counted here are around 92,000 distinct CDR3 sequences, less than 15% occurring once; the ten biggest clones make up roughly two fifths. This sample comprised PBMCs, obtained at surgery. Every receptor here comes from a male donor with early-stage non-small cell lung cancer.

The chain recombines TRBV3-1 with TRBJ1-1, with 7 nucleotides matching TRBD1. CDR3 length: 14 amino acids. Germline V CDR1 and CDR2: LGHDT, YNNKEL (reference sequence). The V and J ends lost 2 bases and 4 bases, in that order; junction bases with no gene match: 4. The CDR3 loop reads CASSQTDRATEAFF. Here the CDR3 DNA reads TGTGCCAGCAGCCAAACAGACAGGGCCACTGAAGCTTTCTTT.

The chain recombines TRBV29-1 with TRBJ1-1, with a weak D call TRBD1 (6 bases). The CDR3 has 13 amino acids. Trimming took 6 bases from V and 6 from J, leaving 17 bases between them. Germline CDR1 reads SQVTM; CDR2 reads ANQGSEA. Here the CDR3 reads CSVSGGGRAEAFF. The CDR3, as DNA: TGCAGCGTGTCCGGGGGGGGCCGGGCTGAAGCTTTCTTT. The whole variable domain, remainder taken from reference TRBV29-1 and TRBJ1-1, is SAVISQKPSRDICQRGTSLTIQCQVDSQVTMMFWYRQQPGQSLTLIATANQGSEATYESGFVIDKFPISRPNLTFSTLTVSNMSPEDSSIYLCSVSGGGRAEAFFGQGTRLTVV.

This clonotype was counted only a few times. The genes are TRBV12-3 or TRBV12-4 and TRBJ2-7; 7 bases map to TRBD1. The CDR3 is made up of 16 amino acids. The ends lost 4 bases at V and 4 bases at J; junction bases unmatched: 13. The CDR3 sequence is CASSSKGQSLRYEQYF. In DNA form, the CDR3 reads TGTGCCAGCAGTTCCAAGGGACAGTCCCTCAGATACGAGCAGTACTTC.

A few counts support this clonotype. The rearrangement uses TRBV5-1 and TRBJ2-7, with 8 bases identical to TRBD1. Per germline, CDR1 SGHRS and CDR2 YFSETQ. The CDR3 has 13 amino acids. V lost 3 bases, J lost 5 bases, and 4 bases stayed unmatched. CDR3 DNA: TGCGCCAGCAGCTCCCAACAGGGGGACGAGCAGTACTTC. This codes for CASSSQQGDEQYF.

There are many counts of this clonotype. This chain joins TRBV7-2 and TRBJ2-4; D is unresolved. V lost 0 bases and J 9 bases, leaving 6 bases between the germline ends. This CDR3 region has 12 residues. Germline CDR1 is SGHTA and CDR2 is FQGNSA. This CDR3 is CASSLAVGIQYF. For the CDR3, the DNA is TGTGCCAGCAGCTTAGCGGTCGGCATTCAGTACTTC.

The V and J genes are TRBV7-2 and TRBJ2-1; 12 bases are a match to TRBD2. Trimming took 2 bases from V and 5 from J; bases not matched to a gene: 4. Germline V gives CDR1 SGHTA, CDR2 FQGNSA. This CDR3 region has 16 residues. For the CDR3, the DNA is TGTGCCAGCAGCTTATCTAGCGGGAGGGCCAACAATGAGCAGTTCTTC. This translates into CASSLSSGRANNEQFF.

This clonotype was seen a handful of times. The CDR3: CASSVGTTVVTQYF. The DNA for the CDR3 is TGTGCCAGCAGCGTCGGGACGACCGTCGTGACCCAGTACTTC. V and J are TRBV11-1 and TRBJ2-5; D may be TRBD1 or TRBD2 (5 bases each). Between the trimmed V and J ends, which lost 5 bases and 7 bases, there was a span of 17 bases. CDR1 and CDR2 (germline): SGHAT, FQDESV (reference sequence). This CDR3 comprises 14 residues.

This chain links TRBV7-9 with TRBJ2-3; D unresolved. CDR3 length equals 13 residues. The germline V and J ends were trimmed by 3 bases and 4 bases, with 8 bases remaining between them. CDR1 and CDR2 from the germline V gene are SEHNR and FQNEAQ (reference sequence). CDR3 nucleotides: TGTGCCAGCAGCTTTTTTGGTTCAGATACGCAGTATTTT. It encodes CASSFFGSDTQYF.

This clonotype occurred many times. V and J are TRBV3-1 and TRBJ1-6; TRBD1 might be the D (6 bases). Trimming stripped 1 base from V and 8 bases from J, with 12 bases between. Germline V gives CDR1 LGHDT, CDR2 YNNKEL (reference sequence). This CDR3 has 15 amino acids. CDR3 in DNA: TGTGCCAGCAGCCAAGGTTGGGGGGCGGATTCACCCCTCCACTTT. This encodes CASSQGWGADSPLHF.

In its sample, this clonotype was seen a few times. The chain links TRBV30 to TRBJ2-7; a weak D match, TRBD2 (7 bases). CDR3 size: 13 residues. Trimming stripped 4 bases from V and 4 bases from J, with 14 bases between. CDR1 is GTSNPN and CDR2 is SVGIG in the germline V gene (reference sequence). Here the CDR3 DNA reads TGTGCCTGGACGATGGGGGGGCGATACGAGCAGTACTTC. Its protein product is CAWTMGGRYEQYF.